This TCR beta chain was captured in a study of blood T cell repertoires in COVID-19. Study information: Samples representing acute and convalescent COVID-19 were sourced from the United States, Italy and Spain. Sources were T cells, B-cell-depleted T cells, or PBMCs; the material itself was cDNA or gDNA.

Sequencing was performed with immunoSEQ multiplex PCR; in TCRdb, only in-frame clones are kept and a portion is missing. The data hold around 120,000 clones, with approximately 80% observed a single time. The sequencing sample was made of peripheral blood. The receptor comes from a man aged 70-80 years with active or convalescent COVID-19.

The CDR3 DNA reads TGCGCCAGCAGCACCCCTTCGGGACAGGGAGCTTTTGTGGCTGAAGCTTTCTTT. Its protein is CASSTPSGQGAFVAEAFF. The J gene is TRBJ1-1, the V gene TRBV4-1; 9 bases are a match to TRBD1. The V segment lost 5 bases and the J segment 6 bases; nucleotides outside the gene matches: 19. Germline lookup yields CDR1 MGHRA and CDR2 YSYEKL. The CDR3 length is 18 residues.